The sequence of this T cell receptor (beta chain) was determined in a study of OX40 agonist ivuxolimab in advanced cancers. Looking at the study overall: Dosing consisted of intravenous ivuxolimab at 0.01 to 10 mg/kg every 2 weeks. Regarding the study as a whole: The study found among the lowest clonal expansion in partial responders at 0.1-3.0 mg/kg.

Using immunoSEQ multiplex PCR, the repertoire was profiled, and TCRdb retains in-frame clones only, with some absent. The table records 50,000 to 85,000 clones, around 85% of them present only once. With respect to this clone: Its antigen is not known.

Patients were ineligible given autoimmune disease history or systemic immunosuppression. This CDR3 contains 15 residues. The chain links TRBV12-2 to TRBJ1-5. TRBV12-2 is shown as a pseudogene. Material: CD4+ or CD8+ T cells sorted from blood, obtained in a trial of the OX40 agonist ivuxolimab. This clonotype was obtained from an adult with an advanced solid tumor such as melanoma, head and neck, liver or kidney cancer. CDR3 loop: CASRLIGGHYQPQHF. In nucleotides, the CDR3 is TGTGCAAGTCGCTTAATCGGGGGTCACTACCAGCCCCAGCATTTT.